One and the same sample provided the 32 T cell receptor beta chains below, sequenced in a study of long-term antiretroviral therapy in people with HIV. The authors ran the immunoSEQ assay, v3.0, at survey level. Repertoires were generated with immunoSEQ multiplex PCR, while TCRdb's copy carries only in-frame clones and drops some. The sample consists of about 16,000 clones, about 79% of them appearing once. Sequenced here: unsorted PBMCs, sampled 1.5 years before starting antiretroviral therapy. The origin of the receptors is a woman between 50 and 59 years old with HIV.

The chain combines TRBV6-5 with TRBJ2-7, with 7 positions matching TRBD1. The V gene end was trimmed by 7 bases and the J gene end by 2 bases; junction bases not matched to a gene: 8. Germline V gives CDR1 MNHEY, CDR2 SVGAGI. The CDR3 has 14 amino acids. In nucleotides, the CDR3 is TGTGCCAGCAAGTCGGGGACAGTTACCTACGAGCAGTACTTC. It codes for CASKSGTVTYEQYF.

This clone showed up just once. The rearrangement joins TRBV7-2 to TRBJ1-6; D gene ambiguous. CDR1 and CDR2 from the germline V gene are SGHTA and FQGNSA. The CDR3 sequence is 16 residues long. V was clipped by 1 base and J by 6 bases, with 13 bases between them. The CDR3 reads CASSLVGDTINSPLHF. The CDR3 DNA reads as TGTGCCAGCAGCTTAGTGGGAGATACCATTAATTCACCCCTCCACTTT. The variable domain in full, completed from reference TRBV7-2 and TRBJ1-6, reads GAGVSQSPSNKVTEKGKDVELRCDPISGHTALYWYRQSLGQGLEFLIYFQGNSAPDKSGLPSDRFSAERTGGSVSTLTIQRTQQEDSAVYLCASSLVGDTINSPLHFGNGTRLTVT.

The V and J genes are TRBV5-4 and TRBJ2-2, with 7 bases that match TRBD2. J was trimmed by 4 bases and V by 4 bases; bases with no gene match: 10. Germline V CDR1 and CDR2: SGHNT, YYREEE (reference sequence). This CDR3 comprises 16 residues. CDR3 sequence: CASSALNGGTTGELFF. CDR3 DNA: TGTGCCAGCAGCGCGTTAAACGGGGGGACCACCGGGGAGCTGTTTTTT.

The chain joins TRBV27 to TRBJ1-5; the match to TRBD1 covers 7 bases. The CDR3 runs to 16 residues. Germline-derived CDR1 and CDR2 are MNHEY and SMNVEV (reference sequence). Unmatched junction bases numbered 12, after V lost 8 bases and J lost 2 bases. The chain's CDR3 is CASSEGAGSGNQPQHF. The CDR3 DNA sequence: TGTGCCAGCTCCGAGGGGGCAGGGTCAGGCAATCAGCCCCAGCATTTT.

The chain uses TRBV6-6 and TRBJ1-5; 7 bases are a match to TRBD1. Germline lookup yields CDR1 MNHNY and CDR2 SVGAGI (reference sequence). V lost 5 bases and J lost 5; bases outside the gene matches: 6. The length of the CDR3 is 14 residues. CDR3 amino acids: CASSPTGRYQPQHF. DNA for the CDR3: TGTGCCAGCAGTCCGACAGGGCGGTATCAGCCCCAGCATTTT.

V and J are TRBV7-2 and TRBJ2-1; 9 positions match TRBD2. Trimming removed 3 bases from V and 6 bases from J; junction bases left unmatched: 3. Looked up from germline, CDR1 is SGHTA and CDR2 is FQGNSA. The CDR3 is made up of 14 amino acids. CDR3 residues: CASSFSGGGNEQFF. The DNA for the CDR3 is TGTGCCAGCAGCTTTAGCGGGGGAGGCAATGAGCAGTTCTTC.

The chain joins TRBV7-9 to TRBJ2-2; 11 nucleotides align to TRBD2. The CDR3 sequence is 17 residues long. Germline CDR1 is SEHNR and CDR2 is FQNEAQ (reference sequence). Losses at the gene ends were 5 bases for V and 1 base for J; bases not matched to a gene: 6. The CDR3 sequence: CASSSYGLAGNTGELFF. CDR3 bases: TGTGCCAGCAGCAGCTATGGACTAGCGGGGAACACCGGGGAGCTGTTTTTT. Full variable domain (missing parts from reference TRBV7-9 and TRBJ2-2): DTGVSQNPRHKITKRGQNVTFRCDPISEHNRLYWYRQTLGQGPEFLTYFQNEAQLEKSRLLSDRFSAERPKGSFSTLEIQRTEQGDSAMYLCASSSYGLAGNTGELFFGEGSRLTVL.

V usage is TRBV6-6 and J usage is TRBJ1-5; tentative D call: TRBD1 (6 bases). Germline V gene sequence: CDR1 MNHNY, CDR2 SVGAGI (reference sequence). This CDR3 has 14 amino acids. Between the trimmed V and J ends, which lost 4 bases and 3 bases, there was a span of 10 bases. CDR3 region: CASSSGGHNQPQHF. The CDR3 nucleotides read TGTGCCAGCAGTTCCGGGGGCCACAATCAGCCCCAGCATTTT.

The chain is built from TRBV5-8 and TRBJ1-4; D gene uncertain. The V end was cut by 0 bases, the J end by 4 bases, with 10 bases between. This CDR3 has 15 amino acids. CDR1 is SGHTS, CDR2 YDEGEE, per germline. The DNA for the CDR3 is TGTGCCAGCAGCTTGGCCGATACTCTTAATGAAAAACTGTTTTTT. Translating gives CASSLADTLNEKLFF.

This clone was found once. The chain is built from TRBV5-1 and TRBJ1-1, with D possibly being TRBD1 (6 bases). Trimming pared 4 bases from V and 1 base from J, leaving 23 bases between. This CDR3 has 18 residues. Germline V gene data show CDR1 as SGHRS and CDR2 as YFSETQ. Here the CDR3 reads CASSLGQFKGDTNTEAFF. Written as DNA, the CDR3 is TGCGCCAGCAGCCTTGGTCAGTTCAAGGGGGACACGAACACTGAAGCTTTCTTT.

This chain's CDR3 is CSATGGDGYTF. The CDR3 DNA follows: TGCAGTGCTACAGGGGGCGATGGCTACACCTTC. V and J are TRBV20-1 and TRBJ1-2, with 8 nucleotides matching TRBD1. The junction had 1 base not matched to a gene; V was cut back by 4 bases and J by 6 bases. Germline CDR1 and CDR2: DFQATT and SNEGSKA (reference sequence). This CDR3 is 11 amino acids long.

The chain joins TRBV30 to TRBJ1-5, with D possibly matching TRBD1 (5 bases). The CDR3 is made up of 15 amino acids. V was cut by 0 bases and J by 9 bases, with 18 bases left in between. CDR1 is GTSNPN, CDR2 SVGIG, per germline (reference sequence). The DNA of the CDR3 is TGTGCCTGGAGTGTACCAGGGACGCCACCACCGCCCCAGCATTTT. This sequence encodes CAWSVPGTPPPPQHF.

The chain employs TRBV4-1 and TRBJ2-1; D is undetermined. CDR1 is MGHRA, CDR2 YSYEKL, per germline. The CDR3 has 15 residues. Trimming took 1 base from V and 0 from J, leaving 7 bases between them. The CDR3 protein is CASSQGAGSYNEQFF. The CDR3 DNA follows: TGCGCCAGCAGCCAAGGGGCTGGCTCCTACAATGAGCAGTTCTTC.

This clone was found a few times. V and J are TRBV7-3 and TRBJ1-1; D not certain. CDR1 and CDR2 from the germline V gene are SGHTA and FQGTGA. Trimming stripped 5 bases from V and 4 bases from J, with 14 bases between. This CDR3 region has 14 residues. The CDR3 DNA is TGTGCCAGCAGCCTATGGTCGAAAGGCACTGAAGCTTTCTTT. This sequence encodes CASSLWSKGTEAFF.

The chain links TRBV7-3 to TRBJ1-3; perhaps TRBD1 as D (6 bases). V was clipped by 5 bases and J by 0 bases, with 20 bases between them. CDR1 and CDR2 from the germline V gene are SGHTA and FQGTGA. This CDR3 is built from 18 residues. The CDR3 is CASSRGTPSYYSGNTIYF. CDR3 DNA: TGTGCCAGCAGCCGCGGGACACCCTCTTACTACTCTGGAAACACCATATATTTT.

The chain combines TRBV18 with TRBJ1-5; D not resolved. The germline gives CDR1 KGHSH, CDR2 LQKENI. CDR3 size: 15 residues. Trimming left V 1 base short and J 3 bases short, with 10 bases between. The CDR3 here is CASSPQSGNNQPQHF. Here the CDR3 DNA reads TGTGCCAGCTCACCACAATCTGGGAACAATCAGCCCCAGCATTTT.

The CDR3 is CASSLGLSNQPQHF. The CDR3 coding sequence is TGTGCCAGCAGTTTAGGCCTTAGCAATCAGCCCCAGCATTTT. The J gene is TRBJ1-5, the V gene TRBV28, with no clear D. V gave up 2 bases and J gave up 0 bases, with 5 bases separating them. Per the germline V gene, CDR1 is MDHEN and CDR2 is SYDVKM. The CDR3 consists of 14 residues.

This clone appeared once. The chain has TRBV29-1 and TRBJ1-2; D is possibly TRBD1 (5 bases). This CDR3 has 16 residues. Germline CDR1 SQVTM, CDR2 ANQGSEA. Trimming cost V 0 bases and J 1 base, with 15 bases left between them. Here the CDR3 DNA reads TGCAGCGTTGAAGAGGCCTGGGACGGAATTAACTATGGCTACACCTTC. It yields the protein CSVEEAWDGINYGYTF.

This clone was recorded only once. The chain carries TRBV5-4 and TRBJ2-2; D tentatively fits TRBD1 or TRBD2 (5 bases each). The germline V gene encodes CDR1 SGHNT and CDR2 YYREEE (reference sequence). Trimming removed 7 bases at V and 1 base at J, with 14 bases between. This CDR3 comprises 15 residues. The CDR3: CASSSGDLNTGELFF. CDR3 nucleotides: TGTGCCAGCTCATCCGGGGACCTGAACACCGGGGAGCTGTTTTTT.

The CDR3 DNA follows: TGTGCCAGCAGACCGGGACAGGGGGCGTACGAGCAGTACTTC. Translating gives CASRPGQGAYEQYF. The chain uses TRBV7-9 and TRBJ2-5; the match to TRBD1 covers 12 bases. The assigned J gene may be wrong: the sequence end matches TRBJ2-7 better. The germline gives CDR1 SEHNR, CDR2 FQNEAQ (reference sequence). CDR3 length: 14 residues.

This clone was counted a few times. The V and J genes are TRBV2 and TRBJ2-3; a possible D gene is TRBD1 (5 bases). This CDR3 has 13 residues. Looked up from germline, CDR1 is SNHLY and CDR2 is FYNNEI. Trimming removed 7 bases at V and 4 bases at J, with 12 bases between. This CDR3 is CASILEGADTQYF. The CDR3 coding sequence is TGTGCCAGCATCCTCGAAGGGGCAGATACGCAGTATTTT.

This clone turned up a few times. V is TRBV5-1 and J is TRBJ1-2; D unresolved. Germline V gene data show CDR1 as SGHRS and CDR2 as YFSETQ. The length of the CDR3 is 14 residues. Trimming removed 0 bases at V and 2 bases at J, with 8 bases between. The CDR3 DNA reads TGCGCCAGCAGCTTGGGGCAGGAGAACTATGGCTACACCTTC. Translation gives CASSLGQENYGYTF.

The rearrangement uses TRBV7-3 and TRBJ2-1, with 13 nucleotides matching TRBD2. Germline loops: CDR1 SGHTA, CDR2 FQGTGA. This CDR3 contains 16 residues. Unmatched junction bases numbered 7, after V lost 2 bases and J lost 9 bases. The CDR3 DNA follows: TGTGCCAGCAGCTTATCGACTAGCGGGGGGTTGGGTGAGCAGTTCTTC. It specifies CASSLSTSGGLGEQFF.

The chain combines TRBV12-5 with TRBJ1-5, with TRBD1 identical over 11 bases. Germline lookup yields CDR1 LGHNT and CDR2 FRNRAP. Losses at the gene ends were 5 bases for V and 9 bases for J; bases not matched to a gene: 9. This CDR3 contains 15 residues. The CDR3 loop reads CASGLWTGGMRPQHF. CDR3 DNA sequence: TGTGCTAGTGGTCTCTGGACAGGGGGCATGAGGCCCCAGCATTTT.

The chain is built from TRBV5-1 and TRBJ2-2, with D perhaps matching TRBD1 or TRBD2 (5 bases each). Germline V gives CDR1 SGHRS, CDR2 YFSETQ. The CDR3 extends over 14 amino acids. Between the trimmed V and J ends, which lost 4 bases and 5 bases, there was a span of 12 bases. The CDR3 region is CASSPGPPTGELFF. The CDR3 region has the DNA TGCGCCAGCAGCCCGGGGCCCCCGACCGGGGAGCTGTTTTTT.

The rearrangement uses TRBV14 and TRBJ1-5, with D possibly being TRBD1 (5 bases). The CDR3 runs to 16 residues. Germline lookup yields CDR1 SGHDN and CDR2 FVKESK. Between the trimmed V and J ends, which lost 4 bases and 5 bases, there was a span of 18 bases. In DNA form, the CDR3 reads TGTGCCAGCAGCCCAGGCGGGGGGAGCCGATATCAGCCCCAGCATTTT. It yields the protein CASSPGGGSRYQPQHF.

This chain joins TRBV7-8 and TRBJ1-2, with D possibly being TRBD1 (6 bases). Per the germline V gene, CDR1 is SGHVS and CDR2 is FQNEAQ. The CDR3 is 14 residues long. V lost 2 bases, J lost 2 bases, and 9 bases lay in between. CDR3 loop: CASSLYDRNYGYTF. Written as DNA, the CDR3 is TGTGCCAGCAGCTTATATGACAGGAACTATGGCTACACCTTC. The variable domain in full, completed from reference TRBV7-8 and TRBJ1-2, reads GAGVSQSPRYKVAKRGQDVALRCDPISGHVSLFWYQQALGQGPEFLTYFQNEAQLDKSGLPSDRFFAERPEGSVSTLKIQRTQQEDSAVYLCASSLYDRNYGYTFGSGTRLTVV.

The V gene is TRBV29-1, the J gene TRBJ1-1, with D maybe TRBD1 (5 bases). The CDR3 spans 13 residues. CDR1 is SQVTM and CDR2 is ANQGSEA in the germline V gene. The V end lost 8 bases, the J end lost 0 bases, and 13 bases lay between the germline ends. The CDR3 protein is CSHREDMNTEAFF. CDR3 sequence (DNA): TGCAGCCATAGGGAGGACATGAACACTGAAGCTTTCTTT.

The rearrangement uses TRBV4-1 and TRBJ1-3; D gene unclear. The CDR3 spans 15 residues. Germline V CDR1 and CDR2: MGHRA, YSYEKL. The ends were cut back, 1 base at V and 2 bases at J, with 9 bases in the middle. CDR3 bases: TGCGCCAGCAGCCAAGTGAACCTCCCTGGAAACACCATATATTTT. It translates to CASSQVNLPGNTIYF.

This clone was seen once. The gene calls are TRBV10-3 and TRBJ1-4, with 7 bases aligning to TRBD1. This CDR3 comprises 15 residues. V lost 4 bases and J lost 4; bases outside the gene matches: 6. Per germline, CDR1 ENHRY and CDR2 SYGVKD. The CDR3: CAISARTGVNEKLFF. CDR3 bases: TGTGCCATCAGTGCCCGAACAGGGGTTAATGAAAAACTGTTTTTT.

J is TRBJ1-4 and V is TRBV9, with D possibly TRBD1 on 6 matching bases. V was shortened by 3 bases and J by 8 bases, with 20 bases between the two germline ends. Germline V gene lookup returns CDR1 SGDLS and CDR2 YYNGEE. This CDR3 has 16 amino acids. The CDR3 coding sequence is TGTGCCAGCAGCGACGCCACCAGGGGAGCGCGCGAAAAACTGTTTTTT. Its protein product is CASSDATRGAREKLFF.

The rearrangement links TRBV5-1 to TRBJ2-1, with D unresolved. CDR3 size: 11 residues. V was pared by 5 bases and J by 6 bases, with 6 bases between. Germline V CDR1 and CDR2: SGHRS, YFSETQ. The CDR3 region has the DNA TGCGCCAGCAGATCAAGCAATGAGCAGTTCTTC. Residues: CASRSSNEQFF.